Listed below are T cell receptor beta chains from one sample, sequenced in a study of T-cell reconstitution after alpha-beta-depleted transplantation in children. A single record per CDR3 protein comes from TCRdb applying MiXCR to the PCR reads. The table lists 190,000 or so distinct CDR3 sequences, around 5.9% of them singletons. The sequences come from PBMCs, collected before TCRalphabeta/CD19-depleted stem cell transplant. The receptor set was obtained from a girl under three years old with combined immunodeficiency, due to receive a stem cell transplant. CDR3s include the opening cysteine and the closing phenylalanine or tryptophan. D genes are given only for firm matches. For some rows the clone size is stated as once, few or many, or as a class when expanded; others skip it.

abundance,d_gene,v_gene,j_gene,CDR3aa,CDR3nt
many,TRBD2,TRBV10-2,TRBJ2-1,CASGTSTYNEQFF,TGCGCCAGCGGGACTAGCACATACAATGAGCAGTTCTTC
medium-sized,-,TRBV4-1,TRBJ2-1,CASSQEGGRNNEQFF,TGCGCCAGCAGCCAAGAGGGTGGACGGAACAATGAGCAGTTCTTC
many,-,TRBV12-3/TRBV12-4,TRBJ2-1,CASSSTTDNEQFF,TGTGCCAGCAGCTCAACTACCGACAATGAGCAGTTCTTC
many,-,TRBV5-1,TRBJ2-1,CASSLSILGPIRGGHEQFF,TGCGCCAGCAGCTTGTCCATACTGGGTCCAATAAGGGGGGGCCATGAGCAGTTCTTC
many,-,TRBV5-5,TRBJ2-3,CASSLALVNTDTQYF,TGTGCCAGCAGCTTGGCTCTAGTGAACACAGATACGCAGTATTTT
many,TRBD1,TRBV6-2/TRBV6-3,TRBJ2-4,CASSNYRGPKNIQYF,TGTGCCAGCAGCAACTACAGGGGACCCAAAAACATTCAGTACTTC
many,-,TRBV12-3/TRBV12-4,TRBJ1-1,CASSAGGYWPEAFF,TGTGCCAGCAGTGCCGGGGGGTACTGGCCTGAAGCTTTCTTT
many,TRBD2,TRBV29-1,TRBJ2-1,CSVGPRLAGNEQFF,TGCAGCGTTGGCCCCAGACTAGCGGGCAATGAGCAGTTCTTC
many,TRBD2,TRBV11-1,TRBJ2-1,CASSLGGSPYNEQFF,TGTGCCAGCAGCTTGGGGGGGAGCCCGTACAATGAGCAGTTCTTC
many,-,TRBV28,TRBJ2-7,CASSLSSGRIYEQYF,TGTGCCAGCAGTTTAAGCTCAGGGAGGATCTACGAGCAGTACTTC
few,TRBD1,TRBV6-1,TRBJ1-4,CASQSGQQGTNEKLFF,TGTGCCAGCCAATCGGGGCAACAGGGGACTAATGAAAAACTGTTTTTT
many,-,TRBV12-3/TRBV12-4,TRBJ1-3,CASSSTGSGNTIYF,TGTGCCAGCAGCTCAACAGGATCTGGAAACACCATATATTTT
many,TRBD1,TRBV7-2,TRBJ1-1,CASSVRDSLPGAFF,TGTGCCAGCAGCGTCCGGGACAGTCTACCGGGAGCTTTCTTT
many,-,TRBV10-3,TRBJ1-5,CAIGQHYSNQPQHF,TGTGCCATCGGGCAGCACTATAGCAATCAGCCCCAGCATTTT
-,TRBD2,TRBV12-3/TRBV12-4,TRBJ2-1,CATRGLAGGSGEQFF,TGTGCCACCCGAGGACTAGCGGGGGGGTCCGGTGAGCAGTTCTTC
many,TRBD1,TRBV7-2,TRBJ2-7,CASSSSGTGVSYEQYF,TGTGCCAGCAGCTCATCCGGGACAGGGGTGTCCTACGAGCAGTACTTC
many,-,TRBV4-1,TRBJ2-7,CASSRPESYEQYF,TGCGCCAGCAGCCGACCAGAATCCTACGAGCAGTACTTC
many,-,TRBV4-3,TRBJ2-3,CASSQGSDFRTDTQYF,TGCGCCAGCAGCCAAGGTTCGGACTTCCGAACAGATACGCAGTATTTT
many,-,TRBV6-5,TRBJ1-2,CASRMTAFLYGYTF,TGTGCCAGCAGGATGACAGCTTTCCTCTATGGCTACACCTTC
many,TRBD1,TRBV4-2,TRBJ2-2,CASSTLGQGAGELFF,TGTGCCAGCAGCACCCTGGGACAGGGGGCCGGGGAGCTGTTTTTT
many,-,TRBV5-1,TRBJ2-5,CASSLARYQETQYF,TGCGCCAGCAGCTTGGCCAGGTACCAAGAGACCCAGTACTTC
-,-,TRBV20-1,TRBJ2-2,CSATHAETGELFF,TGCAGTGCCACCCACGCTGAGACCGGGGAGCTGTTTTTT
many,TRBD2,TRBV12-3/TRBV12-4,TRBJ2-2,CASSSVAGVTGELFF,TGTGCCAGCAGTTCGGTAGCGGGGGTCACCGGGGAGCTGTTTTTT
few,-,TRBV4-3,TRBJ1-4,CASSQAVQGSNEKLFF,TGCGCCAGCAGCCAAGCGGTACAGGGCTCCAATGAAAAACTGTTTTTT
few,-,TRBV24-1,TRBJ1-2,CATSEQSYYGYTF,TGTGCCACCAGTGAACAGAGCTACTATGGCTACACCTTC
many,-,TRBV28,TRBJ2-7,CASSPYVAPRVVYEQYF,TGTGCCAGCAGTCCGTATGTTGCCCCGAGAGTAGTTTACGAGCAGTACTTC
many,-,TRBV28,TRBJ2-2,CATYGPTENTGELFF,TGTGCCACCTATGGTCCGACAGAGAACACCGGGGAGCTGTTTTTT
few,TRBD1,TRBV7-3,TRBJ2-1,CASSLGTGTDNEQFF,TGTGCCAGCAGCCTTGGGACAGGGACGGACAATGAGCAGTTCTTC
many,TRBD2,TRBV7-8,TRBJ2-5,CASSGTSGDLETQYF,TGTGCCAGCAGCGGGACTAGCGGGGACTTGGAGACCCAGTACTTC
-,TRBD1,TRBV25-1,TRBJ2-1,CASSPGTDYNEQFF,TGTGCCAGCAGTCCCGGGACAGACTACAATGAGCAGTTCTTC
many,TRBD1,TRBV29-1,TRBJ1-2,CSVEKMTGFGYTF,TGCAGCGTTGAAAAGATGACAGGGTTTGGCTACACCTTC
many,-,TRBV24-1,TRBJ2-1,CATSDFYRPNEQFF,TGTGCCACCAGTGATTTCTACAGACCCAATGAGCAGTTCTTC
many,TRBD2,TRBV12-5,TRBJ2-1,CASGLAVLGHEQFF,TGTGCTAGTGGTCTAGCGGTACTCGGTCATGAGCAGTTCTTC
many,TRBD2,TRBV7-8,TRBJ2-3,CASSLPLAGAADTQYF,TGTGCCAGCAGCTTACCGCTAGCGGGGGCGGCAGATACGCAGTATTTT
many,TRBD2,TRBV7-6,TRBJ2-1,CASSPLSGTSGIYEQFF,TGTGCCAGCAGCCCACTTTCCGGGACTAGCGGGATATATGAGCAGTTCTTC
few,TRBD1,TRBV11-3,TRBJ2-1,CASSGGQGIYNEQFF,TGTGCCAGCAGCGGGGGACAGGGGATCTACAATGAGCAGTTCTTC
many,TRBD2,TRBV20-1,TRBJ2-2,CSASGLAGGYTGELFF,TGCAGTGCTTCGGGACTAGCGGGAGGCTACACCGGGGAGCTGTTTTTT